Each of the 15 T cell receptor beta chains below was sequenced from the same sample in a study of T cells in Graves' hyperthyroidism and ophthalmopathy (dated by TCRdb to between 2018 and 2021). Library preparation employed multiplex PCR. The listed sequencing device is Illumina HiSeq 2000. TCR beta CDR3 regions were amplified from RNA transcripts. The TCR CDR3 was subjected to a first round of RT-PCR using the HTBI primer set and the Qiagen OneStep RT-PCR kit. Using fastp trimming at Q25 and MiXCR clonotype assembly, TCRdb reanalyzed the public sequencing data and kept in-frame beta chains. Entries that share a CDR3 protein sequence are merged under the most common genes and DNA. This sample gives fewer than 550,000 distinct CDR3 sequences in total; approximately 24% of them show up just once. In total, the top ten clones hold around 10% of the sample. The source material was blood. These TCRs come from a young woman with Graves' ophthalmopathy.

This clonotype has at least ten counts. The rearrangement links TRBV12-5 to TRBJ2-3; tentatively, D is TRBD2 (5 bases). The length of the CDR3 is 13 residues. From germline, CDR1 is LGHNT and CDR2 FRNRAP. V was trimmed by 5 bases and J by 1 base, leaving 7 bases between them. CDR3 residues: CASGTAGTDTQYF. The DNA for the CDR3 is TGTGCTAGTGGTACAGCGGGCACAGATACGCAGTATTTT.

In its sample, this clonotype was seen a few times. The chain combines TRBV4-1 with TRBJ2-5, with 12 bases that match TRBD1. CDR1 is MGHRA and CDR2 is YSYEKL in the germline V gene. V was clipped by 3 bases and J by 4 bases; unmatched bases: 9. The CDR3 covers 17 residues. The CDR3: CASSHPPGQGAGETQYF. CDR3 bases: TGCGCCAGCAGCCACCCGCCGGGACAGGGGGCAGGAGAGACCCAGTACTTC.

This clonotype appeared many times. The chain couples TRBV11-2 to TRBJ2-7, with unresolved D. CDR1 is SGHAT, CDR2 FQNNGV, per germline. The CDR3 extends over 12 amino acids. The V end lost 3 bases, the J end lost 3 bases, and 6 bases lay between the germline ends. In DNA form, the CDR3 reads TGTGCCAGCAGCTTTACAGACTACGAGCAGTACTTC. Its translation is CASSFTDYEQYF.

This clonotype has ten or more counts. This chain joins TRBV20-1 and TRBJ1-3; D possibly corresponds to TRBD1 (6 bases). Germline CDR1 is DFQATT and CDR2 is SNEGSKA (reference sequence). The CDR3 is made up of 13 amino acids. Trimming stripped 5 bases from V and 4 bases from J, with 12 bases between. The CDR3 reads CSAEQGVGNTIYF. CDR3 in DNA: TGCAGTGCTGAACAGGGTGTCGGAAACACCATATATTTT.

The gene calls are TRBV10-2 and TRBJ1-5; D is undetermined. Trimming took off 0 bases at V and 6 bases at J, with 9 bases between the two ends. The CDR3 loop spans 14 amino acids. Germline values: CDR1 WSHSY, CDR2 SAAADI. CDR3 coding DNA: TGCGCCAGCAGTGAGTCAGCGGGGTTTCAGCCCCAGCATTTT. It specifies CASSESAGFQPQHF.

This clonotype was seen only once. This rearrangement joins TRBV6-2 or TRBV6-3 to TRBJ2-5; D remains ambiguous. CDR1 MNHEY and CDR2 SVGEGT come from the germline V gene. The CDR3 has 13 residues. V was pared by 6 bases and J by 2 bases, with 10 bases between. This CDR3 is CASSPVNQETQYF. DNA for the CDR3: TGTGCCAGCAGCCCAGTGAATCAAGAGACCCAGTACTTC.

This clonotype was observed many times. The rearrangement joins TRBV2 to TRBJ2-7, with 11 bases that match TRBD1. CDR3 length: 16 amino acids. The germline gives CDR1 SNHLY, CDR2 FYNNEI. The V and J ends lost 5 bases and 5 bases, in that order; junction bases with no gene match: 11. CDR3 nucleotides: TGTGCCAGCAGTTCCGTCCCGGGACAGGGGGATAACGAGCAGTACTTC. Residues: CASSSVPGQGDNEQYF.

This chain connects TRBV10-3 to TRBJ2-2; tentative D call: TRBD2 (6 bases). The CDR3 consists of 16 residues. Germline-derived CDR1 and CDR2 are ENHRY and SYGVKD. Trimming left V 2 bases short and J 3 bases short, with 13 bases between. CDR3 amino acids: CAISEGGGEYTGELFF. The CDR3, as DNA: TGTGCCATCAGTGAGGGCGGAGGGGAGTACACCGGGGAGCTGTTTTTT.

This clonotype was seen at least ten times. V and J are TRBV6-1 and TRBJ2-5, with D perhaps given as TRBD1 or TRBD2 (5 bases each). Trimming stripped 5 bases from V and 4 bases from J, with 20 bases between. Germline V gene data show CDR1 as MNHNS and CDR2 as SASEGT. The CDR3 has 16 residues. CDR3 sequence reads: CASSPGAGSGRETQYF. Here the CDR3 DNA reads TGTGCCAGCAGTCCCGGGGCAGGCTCTGGTCGAGAGACCCAGTACTTC.

The rearrangement links TRBV5-5 to TRBJ1-2; TRBD1 might be the D (5 bases). From germline, CDR1 is SGHKS and CDR2 YYEKEE (reference sequence). This CDR3 has 12 residues. V was clipped by 0 bases and J by 8 bases, with 8 bases between them. This CDR3 reads CASSLVWDGYTF. CDR3 coding DNA: TGTGCCAGCAGCTTGGTTTGGGACGGCTACACCTTC.

V is TRBV11-3 and J is TRBJ2-7; TRBD1 might be the D (5 bases). Germline values: CDR1 SGHNT, CDR2 YENEEA. The CDR3 has 17 amino acids. The V and J ends lost 5 bases and 2 bases respectively, with 22 bases between them. The CDR3 region has the DNA TGTGCCAGCAGCAACCGCGCTGCAGGGTCGCTTACCTACGAGCAGTACTTC. As protein: CASSNRAAGSLTYEQYF.

This clonotype occurred a few times. This chain links TRBV14 with TRBJ2-6; possibly TRBD1 for D (5 bases). V lost 4 bases, J lost 0 bases, and 13 bases lay in between. The CDR3 consists of 17 residues. CDR1 and CDR2 from the germline V gene are SGHDN and FVKESK. This CDR3 reads CASSPVGALSGANVLTF. The CDR3 nucleotides are TGTGCCAGCAGCCCTGTAGGGGCCCTCTCTGGGGCCAACGTCCTGACTTTC.

This rearrangement joins TRBV10-3 to TRBJ1-5, with unresolved D. The CDR3 extends over 14 amino acids. V lost 6 bases to trimming and J lost 7 bases, with 16 bases between them. CDR1 is ENHRY, CDR2 SYGVKD, per germline. CDR3: CAISADGDGQPQHF. As DNA, the CDR3 is TGTGCCATCAGCGCGGACGGAGACGGGCAGCCCCAGCATTTT.

This clonotype came up many times. The rearrangement joins TRBV6-1 to TRBJ1-2; D is undetermined. Looked up from germline, CDR1 is MNHNS and CDR2 is SASEGT. CDR3 size: 13 residues. The V end was cut by 5 bases, the J end by 10 bases, with 17 bases between. This CDR3 reads CASSQLSAVLYTF. In DNA, the CDR3 is TGTGCCAGCAGTCAACTCTCTGCAGTACTCTACACCTTC.

Ten or more counts support this clonotype. In DNA, the CDR3 is TGTGCCAGCAGTTTCGGTACAGGGACTCGGGGTCTCTACGAGCAGTACTTC. Its protein product is CASSFGTGTRGLYEQYF. The chain carries TRBV12-3 or TRBV12-4 and TRBJ2-7; perhaps D is TRBD1 or TRBD2 (6 bases each). V was trimmed by 3 bases and J by 3 bases, leaving 21 bases between them. This CDR3 comprises 17 residues.